A selection of T cell receptor beta chains follows, all from one sample in a study of cytomegalovirus exposure and HLA in healthy donors. Measured with immunoSEQ multiplex PCR; TCRdb has only the in-frame clones, and not every one. The table has about 120,000 clones, over 80% seen once; the top ten hold around 20%. Sample: PBMCs. The receptors derive from a man younger than 35 in good health and CMV-seropositive. Each CDR3 is given with its conserved first and last residue. The D gene is left open where the match is weak. Expanded clones get a size class; other rows say once, few or many, or leave the size out.

>NA|TRBJ2-7|TRBD1|TRBV27
CASGRQGAYEQYF
TGTGCCAGCGGCCGACAGGGGGCCTACGAGCAGTACTTC
>NA|TRBJ1-4|TRBD1|TRBV7-9
CASSLGGQANEKLFF
TGTGCCAGCAGCCTTGGGGGACAGGCTAATGAAAAACTGTTTTTT
>NA|TRBJ1-3|NA|TRBV4-2
CASSQVGTPSGNTIYF
TGTGCCAGCAGCCAAGTCGGTACCCCTTCTGGAAACACCATATATTTT
>once|TRBJ2-7|TRBD1|TRBV5-6
CASSHGTASYEQYF
TGTGCCAGCAGCCACGGGACAGCCTCCTACGAGCAGTACTTC
>NA|TRBJ2-7|NA|TRBV4-2
CASSQEGGAFYEQYF
TGTGCCAGCAGCCAAGAAGGGGGGGCGTTCTACGAGCAGTACTTC
>NA|TRBJ2-7|NA|TRBV27
CASSYQEGDEQYF
TGTGCCAGCTCCTACCAAGAAGGGGACGAGCAGTACTTC
>NA|TRBJ2-7|NA|TRBV5-1
CASSLAPVGGSPNIYEQYF
TGCGCCAGCAGCTTGGCCCCGGTTGGAGGCTCCCCTAATATCTACGAGCAGTACTTC
>NA|TRBJ2-3|TRBD1|TRBV5-4
CASSLGQGWTDTQYF
TGTGCCAGCAGCTTGGGACAGGGGTGGACAGATACGCAGTATTTT
>NA|TRBJ1-1|NA|TRBV25-1
CASSEPAVVGDTEAFF
TGTGCCAGCAGTGAACCAGCGGTAGTCGGGGACACTGAAGCTTTCTTT
>NA|TRBJ1-3|TRBD1|TRBV14
CASSRTTGNTIYF
TGTGCCAGCAGCCGCACGACAGGGAACACCATATATTTT
>NA|TRBJ1-2|NA|TRBV7-8
CASSYTGNANYGYTF
TGTGCCAGCAGCTACACAGGGAATGCAAACTATGGCTACACCTTC
>NA|TRBJ2-7|TRBD1|TRBV19
CASSRQGATYEQYF
TGTGCCAGTAGTCGTCAGGGGGCGACCTACGAGCAGTACTTC
>NA|TRBJ2-7|NA|TRBV28
CASSSPNRESYEQYF
TGTGCCAGCAGTTCCCCCAACAGGGAATCCTACGAGCAGTACTTC
>few|TRBJ2-7|TRBD1|TRBV6-1
CASRRDRDYEQYF
TGTGCCAGCAGGAGGGACAGGGACTACGAGCAGTACTTC
>NA|TRBJ2-1|TRBD1|TRBV7-4
CASSQGGTGLYNEQFF
TGTGCCAGCAGCCAAGGGGGGACAGGGCTATACAATGAGCAGTTCTTC
>NA|TRBJ2-1|TRBD2|TRBV28
CASTTPGGSEQFF
TGTGCCAGCACCACCCCCGGGGGGAGTGAGCAGTTCTTC
>NA|TRBJ1-6|TRBD1|TRBV7-6
CASSPGTGSGNSPLHF
TGTGCCAGCAGCCCCGGGACAGGGTCCGGCAATTCACCCCTCCACTTT
>NA|TRBJ1-4|NA|TRBV18
CASSPPAQQENEKLFF
TGTGCCAGCTCACCACCGGCCCAACAGGAAAATGAAAAACTGTTTTTT
>NA|TRBJ1-5|NA|TRBV19
CASSMGAGKGGNQPQHF
TGTGCCAGTAGTATGGGCGCAGGGAAGGGGGGCAATCAGCCCCAGCATTTT
>once|TRBJ1-1|NA|TRBV7-9
CASSLGGRGENTEAFF
TGTGCCAGCAGCTTGGGGGGGAGGGGGGAGAACACTGAAGCTTTCTTT
>medium-sized|TRBJ1-5|TRBD1|TRBV28
CASRDRVRNQPQHF
TGTGCCAGCAGAGACAGGGTGCGCAATCAGCCCCAGCATTTT
>NA|TRBJ2-5|TRBD1|TRBV5-6
CASRDRVQETQYF
TGTGCCAGCAGGGACAGGGTCCAAGAGACCCAGTACTTC
>NA|TRBJ1-2|NA|TRBV20-1
CSARQNGGYTF
TGCAGTGCTAGACAGAATGGTGGCTACACCTTC
>NA|TRBJ2-1|TRBD2|TRBV2
CASNLAGNYNEQFF
TGTGCCAGCAATTTAGCGGGGAACTACAATGAGCAGTTCTTC
>NA|TRBJ1-4|TRBD1|TRBV11-2
CASSSTGGEREKLFF
TGTGCCAGCAGCTCCACAGGGGGCGAGAGGGAAAAACTGTTTTTT
>few|TRBJ2-6|NA|TRBV5-1
CASSLGDSGANVLTF
TGCGCCAGCAGCTTGGGAGACTCTGGGGCCAACGTCCTGACTTTC
>NA|TRBJ2-1|TRBD1|TRBV7-2
CASSFNRGPNEQFF
TGTGCCAGCAGCTTCAACAGGGGGCCCAATGAGCAGTTCTTC
>NA|TRBJ2-3|TRBD2|TRBV2
CASSGEAPGLAGQDTQYF
TGTGCCAGCAGTGGGGAAGCTCCGGGACTAGCGGGGCAAGATACGCAGTATTTT
>NA|TRBJ2-3|NA|TRBV2
CASSDTRNPTDTQYF
TGTGCCAGCAGCGATACTAGAAATCCCACAGATACGCAGTATTTT
>NA|TRBJ1-1|TRBD1|TRBV19
CASRRTGKVNTEAFF
TGTGCCAGTAGACGGACAGGGAAGGTGAACACTGAAGCTTTCTTT
>NA|TRBJ1-5|TRBD1|TRBV7-9
CASSLGGQALDQPQHF
TGTGCCAGCAGCCTGGGGGGACAGGCGTTAGATCAGCCCCAGCATTTT
>NA|TRBJ2-1|NA|TRBV7-8
CASSLRGGNNEQFF
TGTGCCAGCAGCTTACGGGGTGGAAACAATGAGCAGTTCTTC
>NA|TRBJ2-3|TRBD2|TRBV7-9
CASSPRTSGGTDTQYF
TGTGCCAGCAGCCCCAGGACTAGCGGAGGCACAGATACGCAGTATTTT
>NA|TRBJ2-6|TRBD2|TRBV7-8
CASLLRGVSLSSGANVLTF
TGTGCCAGCCTTCTCCGGGGGGTCAGTCTTAGCTCTGGGGCCAACGTCCTGACTTTC
>NA|TRBJ2-5|TRBD2|TRBV2
CASSEAGVGGARGETQYF
TGTGCCAGCAGTGAAGCTGGTGTCGGGGGGGCTCGGGGGGAGACCCAGTACTTC
>NA|TRBJ2-1|NA|TRBV4-2
CASSQDARYEQFF
TGTGCCAGCAGCCAAGATGCCAGGTATGAGCAGTTCTTC
>NA|TRBJ2-3|TRBD2|TRBV2
CASSFGLAGSTDTQYF
TGTGCCAGCAGTTTCGGACTAGCGGGATCCACAGATACGCAGTATTTT
>few|TRBJ2-7|TRBD2|TRBV10-2
CASNGLAGVYEQYF
TGCGCCAGCAACGGACTAGCGGGGGTCTACGAGCAGTACTTC
>NA|TRBJ1-5|TRBD1|TRBV2
CASRDRGPNQPQHF
TGTGCCAGCAGGGACAGGGGACCTAATCAGCCCCAGCATTTT
>NA|TRBJ1-5|NA|TRBV5-5
CASSFYLGSQPQHF
TGTGCCAGCAGCTTTTATCTCGGGTCTCAGCCCCAGCATTTT
>NA|TRBJ2-7|TRBD1|TRBV4-1
CASSQGPPPSTGSYEQYF
TGCGCCAGCAGCCAAGGTCCACCCCCCTCGACAGGGAGCTACGAGCAGTACTTC
>NA|TRBJ2-1|NA|TRBV7-9
CASSFPGSSYNEQFF
TGTGCCAGCAGCTTCCCGGGGTCCAGCTACAATGAGCAGTTCTTC
>NA|TRBJ1-2|NA|TRBV5-1
CASSLPESGGYTF
TGCGCCAGCAGCTTGCCAGAGTCGGGTGGCTACACCTTC
>few|TRBJ1-1|NA|TRBV14
CASSQENFAEAFF
TGTGCCAGCAGCCAAGAGAACTTTGCTGAAGCTTTCTTT
>few|TRBJ1-4|NA|TRBV5-6
CASSLVGGREKLFF
TGTGCCAGCAGCTTGGTAGGGGGTAGAGAAAAACTGTTTTTT
>NA|TRBJ2-1|TRBD2|TRBV6-1
CASSEGAGAYNEQFF
TGTGCCAGCAGTGAAGGGGCGGGGGCCTACAATGAGCAGTTCTTC
>NA|TRBJ2-3|TRBD1|TRBV7-9
CASSAPGQGAGDTQYF
TGTGCCAGCAGCGCCCCAGGACAGGGGGCGGGAGATACGCAGTATTTT
>NA|TRBJ2-1|NA|TRBV29-1
CSANQPPSGAEQFF
TGCAGCGCGAACCAACCCCCATCGGGAGCTGAGCAGTTCTTC
>NA|TRBJ2-7|TRBD2|TRBV19
CASSISGGLYEQYF
TGTGCCAGTAGTATAAGCGGGGGACTCTACGAGCAGTACTTC
>NA|TRBJ1-1|NA|TRBV27
CASKSGHGAFF
TGTGCCAGCAAGTCGGGACACGGAGCTTTCTTT
>NA|TRBJ1-5|NA|TRBV7-6
CASSLYSNRIRMHF
TGTGCCAGCAGCTTATATTCTAACAGGATCAGGATGCATTTT
>NA|TRBJ2-3|TRBD2|TRBV19
CASSWRGEGTDTQYF
TGTGCCAGTAGTTGGCGGGGGGAAGGCACAGATACGCAGTATTTT
>NA|TRBJ1-4|TRBD1|TRBV6-1
CASRGDGGGGEKLFF
TGTGCCAGCAGAGGGGATGGCGGAGGGGGCGAAAAACTGTTTTTT